This note documents a single TCR beta chain sequence. The CDR3 is made up of 13 amino acids. Germline values: CDR1 SGHAT, CDR2 FQNNGV. V lost 3 bases to trimming and J lost 7 bases; unmatched junction nucleotides: 1. Libraries were prepared by immunoSEQ multiplex PCR; TCRdb keeps only in-frame clonotypes and omits some of them. The sample holds some 33,000 clones, around four fifths seen once. This specimen belongs to a study of T cells in localized non-small cell lung cancer. This receptor was identified in a male donor aged 60 or over with stage III squamous cell lung carcinoma. The V and J genes are TRBV11-2 and TRBJ1-5; TRBD1 matches 9 bases. Sample: peripheral blood, taken before any cancer treatment. This CDR3 reads CASSFTGGQPQHF. The CDR3 DNA sequence: TGTGCCAGCAGCTTTACAGGGGGCCAGCCCCAGCATTTT.